These 23 T cell receptor beta chains originate from one sample sequenced in a study of shared clonotypes between healthy human individuals. Naive CD8 cells were CD45RO-negative, positively selected for CCR7, excluding terminally differentiated effector memory CD45RA+ cells. Libraries were prepared by immunoSEQ multiplex PCR; TCRdb keeps only in-frame clonotypes and omits some of them. The sample comprises roughly 1,800,000 clones, approximately 94% of which are singletons, and approximately 1.2% rests with the top ten. The source material was naive CD8+ T cells sorted from blood. Source of these receptors: a young man in good health.

This sequence joins TRBV4-1 and TRBJ2-7, with D unclear. The CDR3 loop spans 15 amino acids. V was trimmed by 1 base and J by 2 bases, leaving 12 bases between them. Germline V gene lookup returns CDR1 MGHRA and CDR2 YSYEKL. For the CDR3, the DNA is TGCGCCAGCAGCCAAGGATGGCAAGTAGCCTACGAGCAGTACTTC. Encoded protein: CASSQGWQVAYEQYF.

V and J are TRBV6-1 and TRBJ1-5; D ambiguous. V was trimmed by 3 bases and J by 5 bases, leaving 17 bases between them. The CDR3 length is 16 residues. CDR1 MNHNS and CDR2 SASEGT come from the germline V gene. As DNA, the CDR3 is TGTGCCAGCAGTGAGTTAGAGACACTTATCCATCAGCCCCAGCATTTT. It encodes CASSELETLIHQPQHF.

The chain employs TRBV4-1 and TRBJ1-1; D gene unclear. The CDR3 contains 15 residues. CDR1 MGHRA and CDR2 YSYEKL come from the germline V gene. V was clipped by 3 bases and J by 0 bases, with 11 bases between them. The CDR3 DNA reads TGCGCCAGCAGCCATCTGACTGGGTTGAACACTGAAGCTTTCTTT. Its translation: CASSHLTGLNTEAFF.

The gene calls are TRBV7-9 and TRBJ2-5; unclear D gene. CDR3 length: 15 residues. The V end was cut by 4 bases, the J end by 5 bases, with 17 bases between. Germline CDR1 is SEHNR and CDR2 is FQNEAQ (reference sequence). CDR3 DNA sequence: TGTGCCAGCAGCTCCCCTTCGGACCCTTGGGAGACCCAGTACTTC. Translated, it gives CASSSPSDPWETQYF.

The rearrangement links TRBV15 to TRBJ1-5; D not resolved. V was shortened by 1 base and J by 2 bases, with 12 bases between the two germline ends. CDR1 LNHNV and CDR2 YYDKDF come from the germline V gene (reference sequence). This CDR3 is built from 16 residues. The CDR3 region is CATSRVVEFGNQPQHF. The CDR3 DNA is TGTGCCACCAGCAGAGTAGTGGAGTTCGGCAATCAGCCCCAGCATTTT.

This chain links TRBV13 with TRBJ2-1; a weak D match, TRBD2 (6 bases). V lost 1 base and J lost 1, with 8 bases in between. The germline CDR1 and CDR2 sequences are PRHDT and FYEKMQ (reference sequence). CDR3 length equals 15 residues. In DNA form, the CDR3 reads TGTGCCAGCAGCTTAGAGGGGACTTCCTACAATGAGCAGTTCTTC. Translated: CASSLEGTSYNEQFF.

The rearrangement joins TRBV5-8 to TRBJ2-7; 7 nucleotides line up with TRBD2. The germline CDR1 and CDR2 sequences are SGHTS and YDEGEE. The ends lost 2 bases at V and 3 bases at J; junction bases unmatched: 5. This CDR3 has 14 residues. CDR3 in amino acids: CASSFLQRGYEQYF. The CDR3 DNA is TGTGCCAGCAGCTTTCTTCAGCGGGGCTACGAGCAGTACTTC.

This chain uses TRBV7-6 with TRBJ1-1; the match to TRBD1 covers 10 bases. The V and J ends lost 5 bases and 3 bases, in that order; junction bases with no gene match: 9. The CDR3 runs 16 residues. Per the germline V gene, CDR1 is SGHVS and CDR2 is FNYEAQ. Written as DNA, the CDR3 is TGTGCCAGCAGCACCCGACAGGGGGCTGGAGACACTGAAGCTTTCTTT. This encodes CASSTRQGAGDTEAFF.

Details on this clone: The same CDR3 is also encoded by other DNA sequences in this sample. The CDR3 loop reads CASSQVAGSSYEQYF. For the CDR3, the DNA is TGCGCCAGCAGCCAAGTAGCGGGGAGCTCCTACGAGCAGTACTTC. V and J are TRBV4-1 and TRBJ2-7, with 8 bases fitting TRBD2. From germline, CDR1 is MGHRA and CDR2 YSYEKL. The junction had 2 bases not matched to a gene; V was cut back by 1 base and J by 0 bases. The CDR3 sequence is 15 residues long.

The chain is built from TRBV6-5 and TRBJ1-1; TRBD1 matches 8 bases. Germline trimming cut 4 bases from V and 3 bases from J; bases unmatched to any gene: 4. CDR1 and CDR2 from the germline V gene are MNHEY and SVGAGI. The CDR3 totals 14 residues. The CDR3: CASSSRQGYTEAFF. The CDR3 DNA follows: TGTGCCAGCAGTTCCAGACAGGGGTACACTGAAGCTTTCTTT.

The chain couples TRBV7-9 to TRBJ1-1; the D gene is possibly TRBD1 (6 bases). Between the trimmed V and J ends, which lost 5 bases and 6 bases, there was a span of 13 bases. The CDR3 covers 13 residues. The germline gives CDR1 SEHNR, CDR2 FQNEAQ (reference sequence). CDR3 sequence (DNA): TGTGCCAGCAGCCCCGTCGAGGGGGCTGAAGCTTTCTTT. Its translation: CASSPVEGAEAFF.

Of note for this clone: The sample carries other DNA sequences with the same CDR3. V usage is TRBV9 and J usage is TRBJ2-3, with D hard to call. V lost 0 bases, J lost 0 bases, and 5 bases lay in between. The V gene's germline CDR1 is SGDLS and CDR2 YYNGEE. This CDR3 comprises 14 residues. The CDR3 protein is CASSVGSSTDTQYF. In DNA form, the CDR3 reads TGTGCCAGCAGCGTAGGTAGTAGCACAGATACGCAGTATTTT. The full variable domain, with the rest looked up from reference TRBV9 and TRBJ2-3, is DSGVTQTPKHLITATGQRVTLRCSPRSGDLSVYWYQQSLDQGLQFLIQYYNGEERAKGNILERFSAQQFPDLHSELNLSSLELGDSALYFCASSVGSSTDTQYFGPGTRLTVL.

Comments on this clone: The sample contains more than one DNA sequence encoding this CDR3. The chain recombines TRBV27 with TRBJ2-1; possible D gene TRBD1, 6 bases. Trimming took 2 bases from V and 1 from J, leaving 9 bases between them. CDR3 length equals 15 residues. Germline assignment: CDR1 MNHEY and CDR2 SMNVEV (reference sequence). The CDR3 bases are TGTGCCAGCAGTTTAGGCAGGGGTTCCTACAATGAGCAGTTCTTC. This sequence encodes CASSLGRGSYNEQFF.

The chain employs TRBV18 and TRBJ2-7, with D perhaps matching TRBD1 (6 bases). Per the germline V gene, CDR1 is KGHSH and CDR2 is LQKENI. This CDR3 has 13 amino acids. Trimming shortened V by 7 bases and J by 5 bases, and 15 bases separated the two germline ends. The CDR3 sequence is CASFDAGDHEQYF. Here the CDR3 DNA reads TGTGCCAGCTTCGACGCAGGGGACCACGAGCAGTACTTC.

V and J are TRBV27 and TRBJ1-6, with a possible D match to TRBD1 (5 bases). CDR3 size: 15 residues. With 3 bases removed from V and 7 bases from J, the gap between germline ends came to 13 bases. Germline V gene data show CDR1 as MNHEY and CDR2 as SMNVEV (reference sequence). CDR3 DNA sequence: TGTGCCAGCAGTTTGGGGGGGTTTGGGAATTCACCCCTCCACTTT. This gives the protein CASSLGGFGNSPLHF.

The rearrangement uses TRBV27 and TRBJ1-5; 9 positions agree with TRBD1. The germline gives CDR1 MNHEY, CDR2 SMNVEV (reference sequence). V was pared by 5 bases and J by 6 bases, with 5 bases of the junction left unmatched. This CDR3 spans 14 amino acids. The chain's CDR3 is CASSAGQGVQPQHF. CDR3 sequence (DNA): TGTGCCAGCAGTGCGGGACAGGGTGTTCAGCCCCAGCATTTT.

The CDR3 loop reads CASSYGHPTGELFF. The DNA of the CDR3 is TGTGCCAGCAGTTACGGGCACCCCACCGGGGAGCTGTTTTTT. V usage is TRBV6-5 and J usage is TRBJ2-2; D gene ambiguous. This CDR3 contains 14 residues. V was clipped by 2 bases and J by 4 bases, with 8 bases between them. CDR1 and CDR2 from the germline V gene are MNHEY and SVGAGI.

This clone appeared a single time. The chain joins TRBV18 to TRBJ2-2; D possibly corresponds to TRBD1 (6 bases). Germline-derived CDR1 and CDR2 are KGHSH and LQKENI. V was shortened by 6 bases and J by 2 bases, with 10 bases between the two germline ends. This CDR3 is 14 amino acids long. The CDR3 DNA reads TGTGCCAGCTCGTGGACAGATAACACCGGGGAGCTGTTTTTT. It translates to CASSWTDNTGELFF.

The chain combines TRBV5-6 with TRBJ2-6; D is unresolved. Deletions cut 4 bases from V and 0 bases from J, with 8 bases between. The CDR3 spans 15 residues. Germline V gene lookup returns CDR1 SGHDT and CDR2 YYEEEE. CDR3 DNA: TGTGCCAGCAGCAACTCAACCTCTGGGGCCAACGTCCTGACTTTC. The encoded protein is CASSNSTSGANVLTF.

V usage is TRBV6-5 and J usage is TRBJ2-7; D not resolved. The CDR3 is made up of 15 amino acids. Trimming pared 0 bases from V and 2 bases from J, leaving 11 bases between. CDR1 MNHEY and CDR2 SVGAGI come from the germline V gene. The CDR3 bases are TGTGCCAGCAGTTACTCGAGGCGTATGGCCTACGAGCAGTACTTC. This gives the protein CASSYSRRMAYEQYF.

This chain uses TRBV27 with TRBJ2-5, with unresolved D. V was shortened by 2 bases and J by 1 base, with 8 bases between the two germline ends. Germline assignment: CDR1 MNHEY and CDR2 SMNVEV (reference sequence). This CDR3 has 14 residues. In DNA form, the CDR3 reads TGTGCCAGCAGTTTAATCTACAGCCAAGAGACCCAGTACTTC. This encodes CASSLIYSQETQYF.

The chain is built from TRBV5-6 and TRBJ2-5; 12 positions agree with TRBD1. CDR3 length: 14 amino acids. With 4 bases clipped from V and 5 bases from J, the junction kept 3 bases outside the gene matches. The V gene's germline CDR1 is SGHDT and CDR2 YYEEEE. The CDR3 DNA reads TGTGCCAGCAGCGCGGGACAGGGGGCTGAGACCCAGTACTTC. This sequence encodes CASSAGQGAETQYF.

The chain links TRBV11-2 to TRBJ2-7; D might be TRBD1 or TRBD2, each matching 5 bases. The CDR3 runs to 15 residues. The germline V gene encodes CDR1 SGHAT and CDR2 FQNNGV. Trimming left V 1 base short and J 5 bases short, with 15 bases between. CDR3 sequence (DNA): TGTGCCAGCAGCTTAGTGGCAGGGACGGGACACGAGCAGTACTTC. Translation: CASSLVAGTGHEQYF. The full variable domain, with the rest looked up from reference TRBV11-2 and TRBJ2-7, is EAGVAQSPRYKIIEKRQSVAFWCNPISGHATLYWYQQILGQGPKLLIQFQNNGVVDDSQLPKDRFSAERLKGVDSTLKIQPAKLEDSAVYLCASSLVAGTGHEQYFGPGTRLTVT.